The rows below give T cell receptor beta chains drawn from one sample of a study of graft-versus-host responses after intestinal transplantation. Which antigens these TCRs recognize remains unknown. The repertoire was sequenced with immunoSEQ multiplex PCR; TCRdb's copy has only in-frame clones and lacks some. The sample contains some 90,000 clones, about 93% of which appear only once. Sequencing was performed on unstimulated CD8+ T cells sorted from spleen or lymph node cells, taken before intestinal transplant. The source is a human donor who received an intestinal transplant. The CDR3 runs from the conserved cysteine through the conserved F or W. The D gene is left open where the match is weak. Expanded clones get a size class; other rows say once, few or many, or leave the size out.

j_call v_call clone_size d_call cdr3_length cdr3_aa cdr3_nt
TRBJ2-7 TRBV11-2 NA TRBD2 17 CASSSAKTSGGAYEQYF TGTGCCAGCAGTTCGGCGAAGACTAGCGGAGGGGCATACGAGCAGTACTTC
TRBJ2-7 TRBV27 NA TRBD2 16 CASSFATSGGFYEQYF TGTGCCAGCAGTTTCGCGACTAGCGGGGGATTCTACGAGCAGTACTTC
TRBJ2-7 TRBV5-1 NA NA 12 CVSSLDLYEQYF TGCGTCAGCAGCTTGGATCTGTACGAGCAGTACTTC
TRBJ2-3 TRBV9 NA TRBD1 14 CASSRGHRTDTQYF TGTGCCAGCAGTAGGGGGCATCGAACAGATACGCAGTATTTT
TRBJ1-3 TRBV5-6 NA TRBD1 16 CASSLKGQAYGNTIYF TGTGCCAGCAGCTTGAAGGGACAGGCCTACGGAAACACCATATATTTT
TRBJ1-4 TRBV11-2 NA NA 12 CASSSLDSFLFF TGTGCCAGCAGCAGTTTGGACAGCTTTCTGTTTTTT
TRBJ2-3 TRBV19 NA TRBD2 15 CASRRLAGGTDTQYF TGTGCCAGTAGAAGACTAGCGGGAGGCACAGATACGCAGTATTTT
TRBJ1-1 TRBV5-4 NA NA 14 CASSGSEGGTEAFF TGTGCCAGCAGCGGATCCGAAGGGGGCACTGAAGCTTTCTTT
TRBJ2-1 TRBV19 NA NA 15 CASSMRVGGYNEQFF TGTGCCAGTAGTATGCGGGTTGGCGGCTACAATGAGCAGTTCTTC
TRBJ2-7 TRBV13 NA TRBD2 15 CASSEVLAGSYEQYF TGTGCCAGCAGCGAGGTCCTAGCGGGTTCCTACGAGCAGTACTTC
TRBJ2-7 TRBV10-3 NA TRBD1 13 CAIRGDRTYEQYF TGTGCCATCAGGGGGGACAGAACCTACGAGCAGTACTTC
TRBJ2-7 TRBV7-8 NA NA 13 CASRPGVSYEQYF TGTGCCAGCAGGCCAGGGGTCTCCTACGAGCAGTACTTC
TRBJ1-3 TRBV30 NA NA 11 CAWSAPDTIYF TGTGCCTGGAGTGCCCCGGACACCATATATTTT
TRBJ2-1 TRBV5-6 NA NA 17 CASSSPDAGSSYNEQFF TGTGCCAGCAGCTCACCGGATGCGGGGAGCTCCTACAATGAGCAGTTCTTC
TRBJ2-3 TRBV6-1 NA TRBD2 14 CASNSGGRTDTQYF TGTGCCAGCAATAGCGGGGGCCGCACAGATACGCAGTATTTT
TRBJ2-7 TRBV27 NA NA 15 CASSFAWGDSYEQYF TGTGCCAGCAGTTTCGCGTGGGGCGACTCCTACGAGCAGTACTTC
TRBJ1-1 TRBV29-1 NA TRBD1 15 CSVESGTGPQRKAFF TGCAGCGTTGAATCGGGGACAGGGCCCCAAAGAAAAGCTTTCTTT
TRBJ2-2 TRBV7-2 NA TRBD2 18 CASSSPVGAGGPHGELFF TGTGCCAGCAGCTCCCCGGTAGGAGCGGGGGGGCCGCACGGGGAGCTGTTTTTT
TRBJ2-1 TRBV6-1 few NA 15 CASSASTAGYNEQFF TGTGCCAGCAGTGCCTCCACGGCGGGCTACAATGAGCAGTTCTTC
TRBJ2-3 TRBV6-5 once TRBD2 15 CASRLAGGATDTQYF TGTGCCAGCAGACTAGCGGGAGGGGCCACAGATACGCAGTATTTT
TRBJ1-2 TRBV6-5 NA TRBD1 15 CASSYGTGGYYGYTF TGTGCCAGCAGTTACGGGACAGGGGGGTACTATGGCTACACCTTC
TRBJ2-7 TRBV6-5 NA NA 13 CASTPEDSYEQYF TGTGCCAGCACCCCGGAGGACTCCTACGAGCAGTACTTC
TRBJ1-2 TRBV25-1 NA TRBD1 15 CASSGVTGAGYGYTF TGTGCCAGCAGTGGGGTGACAGGGGCGGGCTATGGCTACACCTTC
TRBJ1-1 TRBV12-5 NA TRBD1 15 CASGPGTGGLVEAFF TGTGCTAGTGGTCCTGGGACAGGGGGCTTAGTTGAAGCTTTCTTT
TRBJ1-5 TRBV4-2 NA TRBD1 17 CASSQERGLPPGQPQHF TGTGCCAGCAGCCAAGAGAGGGGGCTGCCCCCGGGACAGCCCCAGCATTTT
TRBJ2-3 TRBV23-1 NA TRBD2 14 CASTGGATSNTQYF TGCGCCAGCACCGGGGGGGCGACCTCAAATACGCAGTATTTT
TRBJ1-2 TRBV29-1 NA NA 13 CSTRSKGHYGYTF TGCAGCACCCGAAGTAAGGGGCATTATGGCTACACCTTC
TRBJ1-1 TRBV7-9 NA NA 14 CASSLAQVNTEAFF TGTGCCAGCAGCTTAGCGCAGGTGAACACTGAAGCTTTCTTT
TRBJ1-6 TRBV6-1 NA TRBD1 16 CASSERQGTYNSPLHF TGTGCCAGCAGTGAGAGACAGGGTACCTATAATTCACCCCTCCACTTT
TRBJ1-1 TRBV27 once NA 14 CASSLSRFGTEAFF TGTGCCAGCAGTTTATCCAGGTTTGGGACTGAAGCTTTCTTT
TRBJ2-3 TRBV15 few NA 15 CATSSEDTDTDTQYF TGTGCCACCAGCAGTGAGGACACTGACACAGATACGCAGTATTTT
TRBJ2-1 TRBV30 NA NA 17 CAWSVPPALASYDEQFF TGTGCCTGGAGTGTCCCCCCGGCGCTAGCGAGCTACGATGAGCAGTTCTTC
TRBJ1-1 TRBV9 NA NA 17 CASSDPPGAGKNTEAFF TGTGCCAGCAGCGATCCACCTGGGGCAGGGAAGAACACTGAAGCTTTCTTT
TRBJ1-6 TRBV13 once TRBD1 16 CASSRQGSSYNSPLHF TGTGCCAGCAGCCGACAGGGGAGCTCCTATAATTCACCCCTCCACTTT
TRBJ2-3 TRBV27 NA TRBD2 18 CASMVYLAGGPGTDTQYF TGTGCCAGCATGGTTTACTTAGCGGGAGGGCCAGGCACAGATACGCAGTATTTT
TRBJ2-5 TRBV30 once NA 13 CAWSVGASETQYF TGTGCCTGGAGTGTAGGAGCGTCAGAGACCCAGTACTTC
TRBJ1-1 TRBV2 NA NA 12 CASSALNTEAFF TGTGCCAGCAGTGCTCTGAACACTGAAGCTTTCTTT
TRBJ2-1 TRBV5-1 once NA 16 CASSFSAPSSYNEQFF TGCGCCAGCAGCTTTTCCGCGCCGAGCTCCTACAATGAGCAGTTCTTC
TRBJ2-3 TRBV14 once NA 13 CASSQSGEDTQYF TGTGCCAGCAGCCAATCAGGGGAAGATACGCAGTATTTT
TRBJ2-5 TRBV5-6 NA TRBD2 14 CASSLGREGETQYF TGTGCCAGCAGCTTGGGCAGGGAGGGAGAGACCCAGTACTTC
TRBJ1-2 TRBV28 NA NA 15 CASSFRVAPNYGYTF TGTGCCAGCAGTTTTCGAGTCGCACCTAACTATGGCTACACCTTC
TRBJ2-7 TRBV30 NA TRBD2 15 CAWTPLERGNYEQYF TGTGCCTGGACTCCCCTAGAGCGGGGAAATTACGAGCAGTACTTC
TRBJ2-6 TRBV29-1 NA NA 16 CSVRDSSASGANVLTF TGCAGCGTGCGGGACAGCAGCGCTTCTGGGGCCAACGTCCTGACTTTC
TRBJ2-1 TRBV6-1 NA TRBD1 14 CASKTGSSYNEQFF TGTGCCAGCAAGACAGGGAGCTCCTACAATGAGCAGTTCTTC
TRBJ2-1 TRBV5-4 NA NA 15 CASSLGLVLFNEQFF TGTGCCAGCAGCTTGGGACTAGTCCTGTTTAATGAGCAGTTCTTC
TRBJ2-7 TRBV19 once NA 16 CASRNRRGQGTYEQYF TGTGCCAGTAGAAACCGCCGAGGTCAGGGAACCTACGAGCAGTACTTC
TRBJ1-5 TRBV19 NA NA 15 CAREPLTVRNQPQHF TGTGCCAGAGAACCTTTGACTGTCCGCAATCAGCCCCAGCATTTT
TRBJ2-5 TRBV5-6 once TRBD2 18 CASSGPTSGRGGTETQYF TGTGCCAGCAGCGGTCCGACTAGCGGGAGAGGGGGAACAGAGACCCAGTACTTC
TRBJ2-7 TRBV19 NA TRBD2 15 CASSPLAGGPYEQYF TGTGCCAGTAGTCCGCTAGCGGGAGGGCCCTACGAGCAGTACTTC
TRBJ1-6 TRBV27 once TRBD1 16 CASSSGQGGDNSPLHF TGTGCCAGCAGTTCGGGACAGGGAGGGGATAATTCACCCCTCCACTTT
TRBJ2-1 TRBV5-6 NA TRBD1 15 CASSFGTGAYNEQFF TGTGCCAGCAGCTTCGGGACAGGGGCCTACAATGAGCAGTTCTTC
TRBJ2-2 TRBV5-1 NA TRBD2 15 CASSLIGGAPGELFF TGCGCCAGCAGCTTGATCGGGGGGGCCCCCGGGGAGCTGTTTTTT
TRBJ2-7 TRBV30 NA NA 13 CAWSVQGNYEQYF TGTGCCTGGAGTGTACAGGGCAACTACGAGCAGTACTTC
TRBJ2-7 TRBV5-6 NA NA 12 CASSSMSGEQYF TGTGCCAGCAGCTCGATGTCGGGAGAGCAGTACTTC
TRBJ1-1 TRBV5-4 NA TRBD1 18 CASSFYTGTGVGRTEAFF TGTGCCAGCAGCTTCTACACCGGGACAGGGGTCGGAAGGACTGAAGCTTTCTTT
TRBJ2-1 TRBV11-2 NA TRBD2 14 CASGSGSVYNEQFF TGTGCCAGCGGTAGCGGGAGTGTCTACAATGAGCAGTTCTTC
TRBJ2-3 TRBV4-3 NA TRBD2 15 CASSQVGTSGDTQYF TGCGCCAGCAGCCAAGTTGGGACTAGCGGGGATACGCAGTATTTT
TRBJ2-7 TRBV28 NA NA 12 CASSQGGAEQYF TGTGCCAGCAGCCAAGGGGGGGCCGAGCAGTACTTC
TRBJ2-1 TRBV19 NA TRBD1 13 CASSASTGYEQFF TGTGCCAGTAGTGCGTCGACAGGGTATGAGCAGTTCTTC
TRBJ2-1 TRBV10-3 NA NA 16 CAISGRDSDFYNEQFF TGTGCCATCAGTGGGAGGGACAGCGACTTCTACAATGAGCAGTTCTTC